The 9 T cell receptor beta chains below were found in one sample sequenced in a study of blood T cell repertoires in COVID-19. Data came from immunoSEQ multiplex PCR; TCRdb stores just in-frame clones and leaves some out. The table records roughly 190,000 clones, 70% to 90% of them present only once. The specimen was peripheral blood. The receptors come from a man aged 55-75 years with active or convalescent COVID-19.

This chain links TRBV5-6 with TRBJ1-2, with TRBD1 as a possible D gene (5 bases). CDR3 size: 15 residues. Trimming shortened V by 0 bases and J by 2 bases, and 11 bases separated the two germline ends. Germline CDR1 is SGHDT and CDR2 is YYEEEE. The DNA for the CDR3 is TGTGCCAGCAGCTTGGTCGGACGGACAAACTATGGCTACACCTTC. Amino acid sequence: CASSLVGRTNYGYTF.

This clone was detected once. This chain links TRBV6-4 with TRBJ2-3, with 7 bases fitting TRBD1. After removal of 4 bases from V and 1 base from J, the junction contained 2 bases not matched to a gene. Germline values: CDR1 MRHNA, CDR2 SNTAGT. The CDR3 consists of 14 residues. The CDR3: CASSADRGTDTQYF. In DNA form, the CDR3 reads TGTGCCAGCAGTGCTGACAGGGGCACAGATACGCAGTATTTT.

The chain employs TRBV29-1 and TRBJ2-3; D call uncertain. Germline assignment: CDR1 SQVTM and CDR2 ANQGSEA. V gave up 3 bases and J gave up 1 base, with 5 bases separating them. The CDR3 has 12 amino acids. Written as DNA, the CDR3 is TGCAGCGTTGATGAGGGCACAGATACGCAGTATTTT. Amino acid sequence: CSVDEGTDTQYF.

The chain uses TRBV4-2 and TRBJ2-4; 9 positions match TRBD2. V shed 4 bases, J shed 6 bases, and the junction held 7 bases outside the gene matches. The CDR3 runs 15 residues. The germline V gene has CDR1 LGHNA and CDR2 YNFKEQ. The CDR3 region has the DNA TGTGCCAGCAGCCTGAAAGCGGGGGGCGGAAACATTCAGTACTTC. Translation gives CASSLKAGGGNIQYF.

The J gene is TRBJ2-1, the V gene TRBV12-5; 8 bases are shared with TRBD1. J was trimmed by 3 bases and V by 4 bases; bases with no gene match: 2. Germline loops: CDR1 LGHNT, CDR2 FRNRAP. The CDR3 has 14 residues. The CDR3 spells CASGWTGNYNEQFF. CDR3 bases: TGTGCTAGTGGTTGGACAGGGAACTACAATGAGCAGTTCTTC.

The rearrangement uses TRBV5-1 and TRBJ2-7; 10 bases match TRBD1. Germline loops: CDR1 SGHRS, CDR2 YFSETQ. The J segment lost 1 base and the V segment lost 4 bases, leaving 2 bases of the junction unmatched. CDR3 size: 14 residues. The DNA of the CDR3 is TGCGCCAGCAGCGGGACAGGGGCGTCCTACGAGCAGTACTTC. Its protein is CASSGTGASYEQYF.

The rearrangement links TRBV5-1 to TRBJ1-2; D is perhaps TRBD1 (6 bases). V was clipped by 0 bases and J by 7 bases, with 19 bases between them. Germline V gives CDR1 SGHRS, CDR2 YFSETQ. This CDR3 contains 16 residues. Here the CDR3 reads CASSLEGGKTFGGYTF. As DNA, the CDR3 is TGCGCCAGCAGCTTGGAAGGGGGTAAGACCTTCGGTGGCTACACCTTC.

The chain links TRBV7-3 to TRBJ1-6, with 7 bases identical to TRBD1. This CDR3 has 14 residues. Germline lookup yields CDR1 SGHTA and CDR2 FQGTGA. Trimming removed 3 bases from V and 7 bases from J; junction bases left unmatched: 3. In DNA, the CDR3 is TGTGCCAGCAGCTTGACAGGGTTGAATTCACCCCTCCACTTT. Residues: CASSLTGLNSPLHF.

In its sample, this clone was seen a few times. This chain links TRBV5-1 with TRBJ1-3; D remains ambiguous. V lost 0 bases to trimming and J lost 0 bases, with 7 bases between them. This CDR3 contains 15 residues. The germline gives CDR1 SGHRS, CDR2 YFSETQ. The DNA of the CDR3 is TGCGCCAGCAGCTTGGCCACGAGCTCTGGAAACACCATATATTTT. The encoded protein is CASSLATSSGNTIYF.